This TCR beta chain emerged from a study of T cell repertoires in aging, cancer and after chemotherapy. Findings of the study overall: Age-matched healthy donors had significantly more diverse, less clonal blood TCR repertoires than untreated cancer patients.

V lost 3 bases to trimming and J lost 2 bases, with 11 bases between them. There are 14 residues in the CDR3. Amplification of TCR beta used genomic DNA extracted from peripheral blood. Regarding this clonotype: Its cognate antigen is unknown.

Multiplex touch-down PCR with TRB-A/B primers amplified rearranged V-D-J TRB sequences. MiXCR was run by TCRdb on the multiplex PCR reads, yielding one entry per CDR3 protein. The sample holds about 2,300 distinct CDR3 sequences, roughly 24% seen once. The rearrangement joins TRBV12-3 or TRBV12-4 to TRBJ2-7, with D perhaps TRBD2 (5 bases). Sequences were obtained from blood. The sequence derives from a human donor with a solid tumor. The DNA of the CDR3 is TGTGCCAGCAGTTTTACGACTAAGACCTACGAGCAGTACTTC. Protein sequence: CASSFTTKTYEQYF.